Following are 22 T cell receptor beta chains from one sample sequenced in a study of STAT5B mutations in CD4+ large granular lymphocyte leukemia. Profiling relied on immunoSEQ multiplex PCR, and the TCRdb table lists in-frame clones only, not all of them. Counted here are about 22,000 clones, about four fifths occurring once; the ten biggest clones make up around 8.4%. Sequencing used CD4+ T cells from blood buffy coats. These receptors were obtained from a human donor in good health.

The chain employs TRBV11-2 and TRBJ2-1; TRBD2 is a possible D gene (6 bases). V was trimmed by 5 bases and J by 8 bases, leaving 19 bases between them. CDR1 is SGHAT and CDR2 is FQNNGV in the germline V gene. CDR3 size: 15 residues. This CDR3 reads CASSPGLTMSDEQFF. The CDR3 DNA follows: TGTGCCAGCAGCCCCGGACTAACTATGAGCGATGAGCAGTTCTTC.

The rearrangement uses TRBV7-8 and TRBJ2-5; D is tentatively TRBD1 or TRBD2 (6 bases each). CDR3 length: 15 amino acids. Germline CDR1 is SGHVS and CDR2 is FQNEAQ. Trimming stripped 1 base from V and 4 bases from J, with 13 bases between. CDR3: CASSLVGGPRETQYF. In DNA form, the CDR3 reads TGTGCCAGCAGCTTAGTAGGGGGGCCCCGAGAGACCCAGTACTTC.

The chain carries TRBV20-1 and TRBJ1-5, with D tentatively TRBD1 (6 bases). Trimming pared 6 bases from V and 6 bases from J, leaving 9 bases between. Germline values: CDR1 DFQATT, CDR2 SNEGSKA (reference sequence). The length of the CDR3 is 11 residues. The CDR3 spells CSALDSQPQHF. In DNA form, the CDR3 reads TGCAGTGCCTTGGACAGTCAGCCCCAGCATTTT.

Here the CDR3 reads CASSISPYGYTF. The CDR3 DNA sequence: TGTGCCAGCAGCATTAGCCCCTATGGCTACACCTTC. The rearrangement joins TRBV5-6 to TRBJ1-2, with D uncertain. The germline CDR1 and CDR2 sequences are SGHDT and YYEEEE. The length of the CDR3 is 12 residues. V lost 4 bases and J lost 4, with 8 bases in between.

The CDR3 nucleotides read TGTGCCAGCAGTCCGAGGGACAGGGCAACCTATGGCTACACCTTC. Its translation: CASSPRDRATYGYTF. This chain joins TRBV27 and TRBJ1-2; 9 positions match TRBD1. The germline V gene encodes CDR1 MNHEY and CDR2 SMNVEV (reference sequence). V gave up 5 bases and J gave up 4 bases; unmatched junction bases: 8. This CDR3 is built from 15 residues.

The chain uses TRBV6-5 and TRBJ2-2, with 7 bases that match TRBD1. V lost 4 bases, J lost 9 bases, and 5 bases stayed unmatched. Per the germline V gene, CDR1 is MNHEY and CDR2 is SVGAGI. There are 13 residues in the CDR3. CDR3 in DNA: TGTGCCAGCAGTTTCAGGGGGTTCAGGGAGCTGTTTTTT. Translation: CASSFRGFRELFF.

The rearrangement uses TRBV7-2 and TRBJ2-7; TRBD2 aligns across 9 bases. The CDR3 is made up of 14 amino acids. J was trimmed by 3 bases and V by 1 base; bases with no gene match: 1. Germline CDR1 reads SGHTA; CDR2 reads FQGNSA. As DNA, the CDR3 is TGTGCCAGCAGCTTAGGGCGGGGGGGCTACGAGCAGTACTTC. Its translation is CASSLGRGGYEQYF. Using reference TRBV7-2 and TRBJ2-7 for the parts outside the CDR3, the full variable domain is GAGVSQSPSNKVTEKGKDVELRCDPISGHTALYWYRQSLGQGLEFLIYFQGNSAPDKSGLPSDRFSAERTGGSVSTLTIQRTQQEDSAVYLCASSLGRGGYEQYFGPGTRLTVT.

Here the CDR3 reads CASRQSYGANVLTF. The CDR3 DNA is TGCGCCAGTAGACAGAGTTATGGGGCCAACGTCCTGACTTTC. The V and J genes are TRBV10-2 and TRBJ2-6, with D perhaps TRBD1 (5 bases). V lost 9 bases and J lost 3, with 12 bases in between. The CDR3 is 14 residues long. CDR1 WSHSY and CDR2 SAAADI come from the germline V gene.

The chain combines TRBV7-2 with TRBJ1-2; no clear D. Trimming removed 5 bases from V and 8 bases from J, with 21 bases in between. CDR3 length: 15 amino acids. Germline V CDR1 and CDR2: SGHTA, FQGNSA. Here the CDR3 DNA reads TGTGCCAGCAGCACATGGCGGGAGGGTCCTAGCGGCTACACCTTC. The encoded protein is CASSTWREGPSGYTF.

This clone has more than one count but fewer than ten. As DNA, the CDR3 is TGTGCCACCCGGACAGGGGATAATTCACCCCTCCACTTT. Translating gives CATRTGDNSPLHF. The chain employs TRBV6-5 and TRBJ1-6; 9 bases line up with TRBD1. This CDR3 is built from 13 residues. The germline gives CDR1 MNHEY, CDR2 SVGAGI. Unmatched junction bases numbered 3, after V lost 10 bases and J lost 5 bases.

The V call is TRBV29-1, the J call TRBJ2-4; a weak D match, TRBD1 (6 bases). The germline V gene has CDR1 SQVTM and CDR2 ANQGSEA. The CDR3 is 14 residues long. V lost 5 bases and J 7 bases, leaving 18 bases between the germline ends. The CDR3 sequence is CSVSGDNRGNIQYF. CDR3 nucleotide sequence: TGCAGCGTTTCAGGGGACAACAGAGGCAACATTCAGTACTTC.

This clone showed up just a few times. The chain combines TRBV6-6 with TRBJ1-2; D remains ambiguous. V was clipped by 6 bases and J by 4 bases, with 18 bases between them. This CDR3 contains 15 residues. CDR1 is MNHNY, CDR2 SVGAGI, per germline (reference sequence). CDR3 sequence (DNA): TGTGCCAGCAGACCGACCGGGGAATTTGTCTATGGCTACACCTTC. It codes for CASRPTGEFVYGYTF.

The chain employs TRBV29-1 and TRBJ2-1; the match to TRBD2 covers 7 bases. Trimming removed 0 bases from V and 7 bases from J; junction bases left unmatched: 6. The CDR3 has 14 residues. Per germline, CDR1 SQVTM and CDR2 ANQGSEA. The CDR3 DNA is TGCAGCGTTGAAGATCCGCGGGGGAGGAATGAGCAGTTCTTC. Encoded protein: CSVEDPRGRNEQFF.

J is TRBJ1-1 and V is TRBV19; no clear D. V lost 4 bases and J lost 1, with 13 bases in between. This CDR3 is built from 15 residues. Germline assignment: CDR1 LNHDA and CDR2 SQIVND (reference sequence). The CDR3 spells CASSRQAMTNTEAFF. The CDR3 DNA follows: TGTGCCAGTAGTAGGCAGGCCATGACGAACACTGAAGCTTTCTTT.

The chain combines TRBV10-3 with TRBJ2-7; unclear D gene. V lost 5 bases to trimming and J lost 7 bases, with 15 bases between them. Germline CDR1 ENHRY, CDR2 SYGVKD. The length of the CDR3 is 13 residues. The CDR3: CAISSLAMGEQYF. CDR3 sequence (DNA): TGTGCCATCAGTAGTCTCGCGATGGGGGAGCAGTACTTC.

This chain uses TRBV5-1 with TRBJ2-7; weak D call: TRBD1 (6 bases). CDR3 length: 15 amino acids. Germline-derived CDR1 and CDR2 are SGHRS and YFSETQ. V was cut by 1 base and J by 1 base, with 12 bases left in between. Written as DNA, the CDR3 is TGCGCCAGCAGCTTGAACTCTCAGGGGTCCTACGAGCAGTACTTC. Translating gives CASSLNSQGSYEQYF.

This clone showed up just a few times. This chain links TRBV7-3 with TRBJ1-1; D is unresolved. V was shortened by 0 bases and J by 3 bases, with 8 bases between the two germline ends. The germline CDR1 and CDR2 sequences are SGHTA and FQGTGA. The CDR3 covers 14 residues. The CDR3 nucleotides read TGTGCCAGCAGCTTAACAGGGAGGGACACTGAAGCTTTCTTT. Encoded protein: CASSLTGRDTEAFF.

The chain combines TRBV30 with TRBJ2-5, with D perhaps TRBD1 (5 bases). V lost 3 bases and J lost 4, with 9 bases in between. Germline V lookup: CDR1 GTSNPN, CDR2 SVGIG (reference sequence). The CDR3 sequence is 12 residues long. CDR3 loop: CAWSPGPETQYF. The CDR3 DNA is TGTGCCTGGAGCCCAGGGCCAGAGACCCAGTACTTC.

J is TRBJ1-1 and V is TRBV7-2; tentatively, D is TRBD1 (5 bases). This CDR3 has 13 residues. Germline V gives CDR1 SGHTA, CDR2 FQGNSA. V was clipped by 5 bases and J by 4 bases, with 11 bases between them. The CDR3 DNA is TGTGCCAGCAGCAAGACAGTGGGCACTGAAGCTTTCTTT. It encodes CASSKTVGTEAFF.

The chain links TRBV4-1 to TRBJ2-7; 9 nucleotides agree with TRBD2. There are 17 residues in the CDR3. Germline loops: CDR1 MGHRA, CDR2 YSYEKL. J lost 4 bases, V lost 1 base, and 11 bases had no gene match. The chain's CDR3 is CASSQATGSGGLYEQYF. The CDR3 coding sequence is TGCGCCAGCAGCCAAGCCACGGGTAGCGGGGGTTTATACGAGCAGTACTTC.

The rearrangement joins TRBV2 to TRBJ2-7; D gene uncertain. The V end lost 2 bases, the J end lost 2 bases, and 13 bases lay between the germline ends. The CDR3 sequence is 15 residues long. In germline, CDR1 is SNHLY, CDR2 FYNNEI. CDR3 loop: CASSESQVLAYEQYF. In DNA form, the CDR3 reads TGTGCCAGCAGTGAATCTCAGGTTCTAGCCTACGAGCAGTACTTC.

The CDR3 reads CASSYRVAGAYEQYF. The CDR3 nucleotides are TGTGCCAGCAGCTACAGGGTAGCGGGCGCCTACGAGCAGTACTTC. The chain is built from TRBV7-2 and TRBJ2-7; D is possibly TRBD2 (7 bases). This CDR3 contains 15 residues. The V end was cut by 4 bases, the J end by 2 bases, with 15 bases between. CDR1 and CDR2 from the germline V gene are SGHTA and FQGNSA.